This entry describes one TCR beta chain. Its antigen has not been determined. One base away lies a much larger clone, so this may be a sequencing read error. The CDR3 covers 13 residues, taking in both the cysteine and the phenylalanine. The read is trimmed to its CDR3 DNA, 39 bases read in frame from base 1. Between the V and J ends, shortened by 5 bases and 1 base respectively, the junction contains 8 bases. This entry belongs to a study of tumor-infiltrating lymphocytes in primary liver carcinoma (dated by TCRdb to 2016 to 2017). Regarding the study in general: Between November 2015 and early 2016, several patients in China with histopathologically diagnosed primary liver carcinoma had their tumors surgically resected. The tumors of the five patients were staged as T1-T3 N0M0, with maximum diameters ranging from roughly 4 to 10 cm. Repertoires from technical replicates were highly reproducible, with mean shared-clone rates approximately 0.92 and correlation coefficients above 0.95. A total of roughly 35 specimens from 5 patients went through TCRbeta repertoire sequencing, namely 25 tumor regions, 5 adjacent noncancerous liver tissues and 5 peripheral blood samples. TCRbeta repertoire sequencing, expression microarrays and whole-exome sequencing were combined in the study across five regions of each liver tumor, with adjacent normal tissue and blood also included. Of the five patients (three men and two women, aged 30 to 69 years), four had hepatocellular carcinoma and one had combined HCC and intrahepatic cholangiocarcinoma. Each sample produced roughly 3.5 to 7.13 million productive TCRbeta reads, and read depth showed no significant difference between tissue types.

RNA from unsorted whole blood was extracted with TRIzol reagent, and germline DNA was obtained with the DNeasy Blood & Tissue kit. Patients had chronic HBV infection and were treatment-naive at sampling. Before surgery, about 4 milliliters of peripheral blood were collected into K2EDTA tubes. TCRbeta-specific cDNA was reverse-transcribed from 500 ng total RNA using a constant-region primer and ProtoScript II reverse transcriptase. The TCRbeta libraries were prepared through three rounds of nested multiplex PCR following a slightly modified ARM-PCR procedure. Each of the first two PCR rounds ran for around 9 cycles and used multiplex TRBV1-TRBV30 forward primers together with a Cbeta reverse primer. A final 25-cycle PCR with Deep VentR polymerase added sample barcodes and Illumina adapters. Before sequencing, amplicons of 200-500 bp were gel-purified using a QIAquick gel extraction kit. TCRbeta amplicons were sequenced on an Illumina HiSeq 2500 with 250-bp paired-end reads. The original methods were these. Quality trimming of reads was performed with Trimmomatic v0.33, and paired reads were merged with FLASH v1.2.11 so that full CDR3 sequences could be recovered. V, D and J germline segments were assigned to the rearranged TCRbeta sequences using MiGEC v1.2.1b. Clonotype statistics and Shannon-Wiener diversity indices were computed with VDJtools v1.0.0. To cut down on sampling bias, every analysis after diversity analysis relied on just the 250 most abundant clonotypes from each sample. TCRdb cleaned the public reads at Q25 with fastp, built clones with MiXCR and kept in-frame beta chains. Duplicate CDR3 protein sequences are folded into a single record with the most common DNA and genes. TCRdb's processing, not the authors', yielded these V and J calls. The sample yields about 350,000 distinct CDR3 sequences; less than 65% were counted once. The top ten hold 5% to 6.5% of the sample.

General conclusions and limits of the study: Only the TCR beta chain was sequenced, so true repertoire diversity is likely underestimated because unpaired alpha chains were not captured. Bulk unsorted samples precluded comparing CD4+ and CD8+ T cell repertoires. Only five patients were included in the study, and the authors note that the findings should be validated in a larger study. Compared with blood, tumors had a significantly larger share of the repertoire taken up by the top 250 clones (p = 0.039). Repertoire overlap was found to be higher between tumor regions (mean around 35%) than between tumor-adjacent (around 17%) or tumor-blood (14%) pairs, consistent with antigen-driven expansion.

The sequence derives from a middle-aged man with primary liver carcinoma and hepatitis B virus infection. Sequenced material: peripheral blood. Recombination connected TRBV12-3 or TRBV12-4 to TRBJ1-1, with the identity of the D gene unclear. The nucleotides are TGTGCCAGCAGTATGATGGAGAACACTGAAGCTTTCTTT. The resulting protein is CASSMMENTEAFF.